The 16 T cell receptor beta chains given below trace back to one sample, sequenced in a study of cytomegalovirus exposure and HLA in healthy donors. The primer mix had 60 Vbeta and 13 Jbeta primers. Generated by immunoSEQ multiplex PCR, the TCRdb table keeps only in-frame clones and is missing some. The table has 180,000 or so clones, more than 70% seen once; the top ten hold roughly 8.2%. The sample taken for sequencing was PBMCs. These receptors came from a woman in her thirties or forties in good health and CMV-seropositive.

The rearrangement uses TRBV2 and TRBJ2-5, with 7 nucleotides matching TRBD1. This CDR3 is 14 amino acids long. Per the germline V gene, CDR1 is SNHLY and CDR2 is FYNNEI. With V trimmed by 5 bases and J by 1 base, 4 bases remained unmatched. CDR3 nucleotide sequence: TGTGCCAGCAGTAACGACAGGGTCCAAGAGACCCAGTACTTC. This gives the protein CASSNDRVQETQYF.

This clone was detected once. The chain joins TRBV6-5 to TRBJ2-5; 7 positions agree with TRBD2. The CDR3 is made up of 14 amino acids. V shed 7 bases and J 5 bases; nucleotides not matched to a gene: 10. Germline V CDR1 and CDR2: MNHEY, SVGAGI. DNA for the CDR3: TGTGCCAGCAAGGTCGGCGGGAGTGGGGAGACCCAGTACTTC. Residues: CASKVGGSGETQYF.

For this clone: Other DNA sequences in the sample encode the same CDR3. V gene TRBV29-1 combines with J gene TRBJ1-2, with D perhaps matching TRBD1 (5 bases). Trimming removed 2 bases from V and 8 bases from J, with 9 bases in between. This CDR3 comprises 11 residues. CDR1 is SQVTM and CDR2 is ANQGSEA in the germline V gene. CDR3 protein: CSVERGYGYTF. Written as DNA, the CDR3 is TGCAGCGTTGAAAGGGGATACGGCTACACCTTC.

The chain links TRBV4-3 to TRBJ2-1, with 14 bases identical to TRBD2. The CDR3 totals 19 residues. Germline CDR1 reads LGHNA; CDR2 reads YSLEER. V was clipped by 3 bases and J by 1 base; unmatched bases: 8. CDR3 coding DNA: TGCGCCAGCAGCCACGGGGGACTAGCGGGAGAAAGGTCCTACAATGAGCAGTTCTTC. This translates into CASSHGGLAGERSYNEQFF.

The chain couples TRBV28 to TRBJ2-1; D not resolved. Trimming pared 2 bases from V and 2 bases from J, leaving 7 bases between. The CDR3 covers 14 residues. The germline V gene has CDR1 MDHEN and CDR2 SYDVKM. The CDR3: CASSLGPPYNEQFF. CDR3 nucleotide sequence: TGTGCCAGCAGTTTAGGCCCCCCCTACAATGAGCAGTTCTTC. The full variable domain, its missing parts supplied by reference TRBV28 and TRBJ2-1, is DVKVTQSSRYLVKRTGEKVFLECVQDMDHENMFWYRQDPGLGLRLIYFSYDVKMKEKGDIPEGYSVSREKKERFSLILESASTNQTSMYLCASSLGPPYNEQFFGPGTRLTVL.

The chain employs TRBV27 and TRBJ2-3, with 11 bases that match TRBD2. The CDR3 extends over 24 amino acids. V lost 3 bases, J lost 4 bases, and 30 bases stayed unmatched. The germline gives CDR1 MNHEY, CDR2 SMNVEV (reference sequence). DNA for the CDR3: TGTGCCAGCAGTTTTTCTCTCTACCCCGGAGGATTAGCGGGAGGGCCACATGATGCAGATACGCAGTATTTT. Translating gives CASSFSLYPGGLAGGPHDADTQYF.

The count of this clone is one. V usage is TRBV19 and J usage is TRBJ2-2; 7 bases fit TRBD1. Trimming cost V 7 bases and J 1 base; bases outside gene matches: 9. CDR1 LNHDA and CDR2 SQIVND come from the germline V gene (reference sequence). There are 16 residues in the CDR3. The CDR3 here is CASTSPGTVNTGELFF. The CDR3 coding sequence is TGTGCCAGTACCTCCCCCGGGACAGTGAACACCGGGGAGCTGTTTTTT.

As concerns this clone: Other DNA sequences within the sample encode an identical CDR3. The rearrangement links TRBV28 to TRBJ2-5; tentative D call: TRBD1 (6 bases). The CDR3 contains 14 residues. The ends were cut back, 4 bases at V and 2 bases at J, with 11 bases in the middle. The germline V gene has CDR1 MDHEN and CDR2 SYDVKM. The CDR3 nucleotides are TGTGCCAGCAGTTCAGGGGCTAGTCAAGAGACCCAGTACTTC. Its protein is CASSSGASQETQYF.

The gene calls are TRBV19 and TRBJ1-5; 9 bases are shared with TRBD1. Germline CDR1 is LNHDA and CDR2 is SQIVND (reference sequence). The CDR3 contains 15 residues. V shed 6 bases and J 5 bases; nucleotides not matched to a gene: 8. In DNA form, the CDR3 reads TGTGCCAGTAGCCGGGACAGGGAAATCCATCAGCCCCAGCATTTT. It yields the protein CASSRDREIHQPQHF. The whole variable domain, remainder taken from reference TRBV19 and TRBJ1-5, is DGGITQSPKYLFRKEGQNVTLSCEQNLNHDAMYWYRQDPGQGLRLIYYSQIVNDFQKGDIAEGYSVSREKKESFPLTVTSAQKNPTAFYLCASSRDREIHQPQHFGDGTRLSIL.

V gene TRBV9 combines with J gene TRBJ2-1, with 7 nucleotides matching TRBD2. This CDR3 contains 15 residues. Germline trimming cut 2 bases from V and 2 bases from J; bases unmatched to any gene: 4. The germline V gene encodes CDR1 SGDLS and CDR2 YYNGEE. The CDR3, as DNA: TGTGCCAGCAGCGTGGCGGGAGAAGCCTACAATGAGCAGTTCTTC. Translated, it gives CASSVAGEAYNEQFF.

The chain is built from TRBV4-3 and TRBJ2-2, with D possibly matching TRBD1 (5 bases). V was shortened by 0 bases and J by 6 bases, with 11 bases between the two germline ends. Germline loops: CDR1 LGHNA, CDR2 YSLEER. This CDR3 is built from 15 residues. In DNA form, the CDR3 reads TGCGCCAGCAGCCAAGATGAAGGGGTTTCCGGGGAGCTGTTTTTT. Encoded protein: CASSQDEGVSGELFF.

This clone has only a few counts. The rearrangement links TRBV25-1 to TRBJ1-2; TRBD1 agrees at 7 bases. The J segment lost 6 bases and the V segment lost 3 bases, leaving 7 bases of the junction unmatched. The CDR3 is 14 residues long. CDR1 and CDR2 from the germline V gene are MGHDK and SYGVNS. The CDR3 DNA reads TGTGCCAGCAGTGACCTCGACAGGGTTGATGGCTACACCTTC. The encoded protein is CASSDLDRVDGYTF.

The chain has TRBV27 and TRBJ1-5, with no clear D. With 6 bases removed from V and 4 bases from J, the gap between germline ends came to 10 bases. The CDR3 sequence is 13 residues long. In germline, CDR1 is MNHEY, CDR2 SMNVEV (reference sequence). CDR3 coding DNA: TGTGCCAGCAGGCCTACTACAAATCAGCCCCAGCATTTT. This encodes CASRPTTNQPQHF.

J is TRBJ2-3 and V is TRBV27; perhaps TRBD2 as D (6 bases). The ends were cut back, 4 bases at V and 2 bases at J, with 16 bases in the middle. This CDR3 comprises 16 residues. Germline assignment: CDR1 MNHEY and CDR2 SMNVEV (reference sequence). In DNA form, the CDR3 reads TGTGCCAGCAGTTCCCGTAGCGGCGCCATCACAGATACGCAGTATTTT. Protein sequence: CASSSRSGAITDTQYF.

V gene TRBV27 combines with J gene TRBJ2-7, with 8 positions matching TRBD2. V lost 1 base and J lost 5; bases outside the gene matches: 7. CDR3 length equals 15 residues. Germline V CDR1 and CDR2: MNHEY, SMNVEV (reference sequence). CDR3 protein: CASSLFREGGNEQYF. DNA of the CDR3: TGTGCCAGCAGTTTATTCCGGGAGGGCGGGAACGAGCAGTACTTC.

As concerns this clone: This specimen includes other DNA sequences encoding the same CDR3. The chain employs TRBV5-1 and TRBJ1-2; 9 positions match TRBD1. The V gene end was trimmed by 4 bases and the J gene end by 5 bases; junction bases not matched to a gene: 3. The CDR3 loop spans 13 amino acids. Germline V lookup: CDR1 SGHRS, CDR2 YFSETQ. CDR3 loop: CASSPGQGYGYTF. CDR3 bases: TGCGCCAGCAGCCCCGGACAGGGGTATGGCTACACCTTC.